The next 31 T cell receptor beta chains were all read from a single sample in a study of Ad26.COV2.S vaccination and SARS-CoV-2 variants. Treatment defined: around 19 received Ad26.COV2.S at low or high dose, single or two shots; about five received placebo; per-sample allocation not given. Sampling happened 63 days after the first vaccine or placebo injection. Assay: immunoSEQ multiplex PCR; the TCRdb copy retains only in-frame clones and omits some. This table has 430,000 or so clones, 75% to 90% appearing once. The sample consisted of peripheral blood, taken in a trial of Ad26.COV2.S vaccine versus placebo. These receptors all come from a person between 18 and 59 years old who received the Ad26.COV2.S COVID-19 vaccine or a placebo.

This clone showed up just once. The rearrangement links TRBV7-8 to TRBJ1-6; 9 bases map to TRBD1. With V trimmed by 4 bases and J by 7 bases, 2 bases remained unmatched. Germline CDR1 and CDR2: SGHVS and FQNEAQ. The CDR3 extends over 14 amino acids. The CDR3 DNA reads as TGTGCCAGCAGCTGGGACAGGGACAATTCACCCCTCCACTTT. Translating it yields CASSWDRDNSPLHF.

This chain links TRBV29-1 with TRBJ1-1; D possibly corresponds to TRBD1 (6 bases). Trimming took off 6 bases at V and 1 base at J, with 12 bases between the two ends. The germline V gene encodes CDR1 SQVTM and CDR2 ANQGSEA. CDR3 length equals 13 residues. The CDR3 reads CSVAQGTNTEAFF. Here the CDR3 DNA reads TGCAGCGTCGCACAGGGTACGAACACTGAAGCTTTCTTT.

CDR3 DNA: TGTGCCAGCAGTGTTGTGGCGGTGGTTGGCTATGGCTACACCTTC. It specifies CASSVVAVVGYGYTF. The chain employs TRBV28 and TRBJ1-2, with D unclear. Germline lookup yields CDR1 MDHEN and CDR2 SYDVKM. Trimming took off 5 bases at V and 4 bases at J, with 17 bases between the two ends. The CDR3 runs to 15 residues.

The chain is built from TRBV24-1 and TRBJ2-1, with D possibly matching TRBD2 (5 bases). V shed 4 bases and J shed 2 bases, with 11 bases lying between them. Germline CDR1 reads KGHDR; CDR2 reads SFDVKD. This CDR3 spans 15 amino acids. CDR3 residues: CATSEGARPYNEQFF. CDR3 DNA sequence: TGTGCCACCAGTGAGGGAGCGCGACCCTACAATGAGCAGTTCTTC.

The rearrangement links TRBV28 to TRBJ1-6; D may be TRBD1 (6 bases). This CDR3 is built from 14 residues. The germline CDR1 and CDR2 sequences are MDHEN and SYDVKM. Trimming shortened V by 8 bases and J by 7 bases, and 15 bases separated the two germline ends. The CDR3 nucleotides are TGTGCCAGCTTTTCGGACAGTTTCAATTCACCCCTCCACTTT. It specifies CASFSDSFNSPLHF.

J is TRBJ1-5 and V is TRBV28, with D possibly being TRBD1 (5 bases). The CDR3 is made up of 15 amino acids. V lost 5 bases to trimming and J lost 2 bases, with 13 bases between them. Per germline, CDR1 MDHEN and CDR2 SYDVKM. Here the CDR3 reads CASSSRGSGNQPQHF. The CDR3 region has the DNA TGTGCCAGCAGTAGTAGGGGTAGTGGCAATCAGCCCCAGCATTTT. The full variable domain, in which reference TRBV28 and TRBJ1-5 provide the parts outside the CDR3, is DVKVTQSSRYLVKRTGEKVFLECVQDMDHENMFWYRQDPGLGLRLIYFSYDVKMKEKGDIPEGYSVSREKKERFSLILESASTNQTSMYLCASSSRGSGNQPQHFGDGTRLSIL.

The chain employs TRBV5-4 and TRBJ2-7; D is ambiguous. The CDR3 loop spans 12 amino acids. CDR1 is SGHNT and CDR2 is YYREEE in the germline V gene (reference sequence). V shed 3 bases and J shed 7 bases, with 11 bases lying between them. The CDR3 loop reads CASSYIVGEQYF. The CDR3 DNA is TGTGCCAGCAGCTATATCGTGGGGGAGCAGTACTTC.

The J gene is TRBJ2-7, the V gene TRBV15, with 8 positions matching TRBD1. The CDR3 has 16 amino acids. Germline loops: CDR1 LNHNV, CDR2 YYDKDF (reference sequence). Trimming took 0 bases from V and 3 from J; bases not matched to a gene: 7. CDR3 in amino acids: CATSRETGVGHYEQYF. The CDR3 coding sequence is TGTGCCACCAGCAGAGAGACAGGGGTTGGGCACTACGAGCAGTACTTC.

The chain combines TRBV7-2 with TRBJ1-2, with 7 bases matching TRBD1. V lost 2 bases, J lost 3 bases, and 12 bases stayed unmatched. The CDR3 is 17 amino acids. Germline CDR1 reads SGHTA; CDR2 reads FQGNSA. CDR3 nucleotides: TGTGCCAGCAGCTTATTTGCAGGGGGAGTATTATACTATGGCTACACCTTC. It yields the protein CASSLFAGGVLYYGYTF.

This sequence joins TRBV5-1 and TRBJ1-2; 10 positions match TRBD1. CDR3 length equals 17 residues. The germline CDR1 and CDR2 sequences are SGHRS and YFSETQ. V gave up 3 bases and J gave up 0 bases; unmatched junction bases: 8. This CDR3 reads CASSWGTGDKANYGYTF. The CDR3, as DNA: TGCGCCAGCAGCTGGGGGACAGGGGATAAAGCTAACTATGGCTACACCTTC. The full variable domain, with the rest looked up from reference TRBV5-1 and TRBJ1-2, is KAGVTQTPRYLIKTRGQQVTLSCSPISGHRSVSWYQQTPGQGLQFLFEYFSETQRNKGNFPGRFSGRQFSNSRSEMNVSTLELGDSALYLCASSWGTGDKANYGYTFGSGTRLTVV.

The chain joins TRBV11-3 to TRBJ1-3; D may be TRBD1 (5 bases). Looked up from germline, CDR1 is SGHNT and CDR2 is YENEEA. The CDR3 loop spans 15 amino acids. The germline V and J ends were trimmed by 5 bases and 0 bases, with 11 bases remaining between them. The chain's CDR3 is CASSLREISGNTIYF. Written as DNA, the CDR3 is TGTGCCAGCAGCCTCAGGGAAATCTCTGGAAACACCATATATTTT. Full variable domain (missing parts from reference TRBV11-3 and TRBJ1-3): EAGVVQSPRYKIIEKKQPVAFWCNPISGHNTLYWYLQNLGQGPELLIRYENEEAVDDSQLPKDRFSAERLKGVDSTLKIQPAELGDSAVYLCASSLREISGNTIYFGEGSWLTVV.

As concerns this clone: Other DNA sequences in the same sample also yield this CDR3. The chain is built from TRBV5-1 and TRBJ1-1; D gene unclear. This CDR3 region has 12 residues. V was pared by 0 bases and J by 6 bases, with 6 bases between. CDR1 and CDR2 (germline): SGHRS, YFSETQ. For the CDR3, the DNA is TGCGCCAGCAGCTTGGAGGGTCCTGAAGCTTTCTTT. The encoded protein is CASSLEGPEAFF. Together with reference TRBV5-1 and TRBJ1-1, the CDR3 gives the full variable domain: KAGVTQTPRYLIKTRGQQVTLSCSPISGHRSVSWYQQTPGQGLQFLFEYFSETQRNKGNFPGRFSGRQFSNSRSEMNVSTLELGDSALYLCASSLEGPEAFFGQGTRLTVV.

This clone has a handful of counts. The rearrangement joins TRBV14 to TRBJ1-3; TRBD1 matches at 9 bases. This CDR3 spans 16 amino acids. J gave up 7 bases and V 4 bases, and 11 bases lay outside the gene matches. The germline gives CDR1 SGHDN, CDR2 FVKESK. The CDR3 protein is CASSRIPGQGFNTIYF. In DNA form, the CDR3 reads TGTGCCAGCAGCCGAATACCGGGACAGGGTTTTAACACCATATATTTT.

Only one count was recorded for this clone. The rearrangement uses TRBV9 and TRBJ2-3; the match to TRBD1 covers 7 bases. Germline CDR1 is SGDLS and CDR2 is YYNGEE. Losses at the gene ends were 0 bases for V and 1 base for J; bases not matched to a gene: 2. This CDR3 contains 15 residues. CDR3 DNA: TGTGCCAGCAGCGTAGGACAGGGTCGCACAGATACGCAGTATTTT. Protein product: CASSVGQGRTDTQYF.

This chain uses TRBV20-1 with TRBJ2-1, with 9 bases matching TRBD2. This CDR3 spans 14 amino acids. Per the germline V gene, CDR1 is DFQATT and CDR2 is SNEGSKA (reference sequence). J gave up 6 bases and V 3 bases, and 6 bases lay outside the gene matches. The CDR3 nucleotides read TGCAGTGCTAGTAGCGGGAGATTCCCCAATGAGCAGTTCTTC. Residues: CSASSGRFPNEQFF.

This chain links TRBV19 with TRBJ1-1; D may be TRBD1 (5 bases). There are 15 residues in the CDR3. Trimming took 1 base from V and 0 from J, leaving 9 bases between them. CDR1 is LNHDA, CDR2 SQIVND, per germline (reference sequence). This CDR3 reads CASSIVGALNTEAFF. CDR3 sequence (DNA): TGTGCCAGTAGTATAGTAGGGGCCTTGAACACTGAAGCTTTCTTT.

The CDR3 nucleotides are TGTGCCAGCAGCCGTCAGGGACAGGGATTGAATTCACCCCTCCACTTT. This encodes CASSRQGQGLNSPLHF. The chain is built from TRBV2 and TRBJ1-6; 9 positions agree with TRBD1. Germline CDR1 and CDR2: SNHLY and FYNNEI. J gave up 7 bases and V 6 bases, and 10 bases lay outside the gene matches. The CDR3 covers 16 residues. The full variable domain, in which reference TRBV2 and TRBJ1-6 provide the parts outside the CDR3, is EPEVTQTPSHQVTQMGQEVILRCVPISNHLYFYWYRQILGQKVEFLVSFYNNEISEKSEIFDDQFSVERPDGSNFTLKIRSTKLEDSAMYFCASSRQGQGLNSPLHFGNGTRLTVT.

V is TRBV18 and J is TRBJ1-1, with 9 bases that match TRBD1. Germline CDR1 reads KGHSH; CDR2 reads LQKENI. V lost 3 bases, J lost 4 bases, and 3 bases stayed unmatched. The CDR3 consists of 14 residues. The CDR3 sequence: CASSPTGGRTEAFF. The CDR3 coding sequence is TGTGCCAGCTCACCCACAGGGGGCCGCACTGAAGCTTTCTTT.

The chain has TRBV3-1 (or the pseudogene TRBV3-2) and TRBJ2-3; TRBD2 matches at 12 bases. The length of the CDR3 is 19 residues. Per germline, CDR1 LGHDT and CDR2 YNNKEL (reference sequence). The V segment lost 4 bases and the J segment 2 bases; nucleotides outside the gene matches: 13. This chain's CDR3 is CASSRWTSGTSLITDTQYF. The CDR3 coding sequence is TGTGCCAGCAGCCGCTGGACTAGCGGGACCAGCCTAATCACAGATACGCAGTATTTT.

The chain is built from TRBV21-1 and TRBJ2-1; the listed D gene, TRBD1, was not tested against the DNA. TRBV21-1 is reported as a pseudogene. The CDR3 is 17 residues long. The CDR3 DNA reads as TGTGCCAGCAGCCACCACCAGACAGGGGCCAGCCAAGAGGAGCAGTTCTTC. As protein: CASSHHQTGASQEEQFF.

The rearrangement uses TRBV7-3 and TRBJ2-1; 9 bases match TRBD1. Trimming removed 4 bases from V and 8 bases from J; junction bases left unmatched: 9. The CDR3 has 15 amino acids. Germline V gene lookup returns CDR1 SGHTA and CDR2 FQGTGA. As DNA, the CDR3 is TGTGCCAGCAGCTCTACAGGGGGCGTTTATGATGAGCAGTTCTTC. This translates into CASSSTGGVYDEQFF. Full variable domain (outside the CDR3, taken from reference TRBV7-3 and TRBJ2-1): GAGVSQTPSNKVTEKGKYVELRCDPISGHTALYWYRQSLGQGPEFLIYFQGTGAADDSGLPNDRFFAVRPEGSVSTLKIQRTERGDSAVYLCASSSTGGVYDEQFFGPGTRLTVL.

V and J are TRBV7-2 and TRBJ1-1; tentative D call: TRBD1 (6 bases). The V and J ends lost 7 bases and 3 bases respectively, with 18 bases between them. Germline CDR1 and CDR2: SGHTA and FQGNSA. The CDR3 has 15 amino acids. This chain's CDR3 is CASIPWGGGYTEAFF. The CDR3 bases are TGTGCCAGCATCCCCTGGGGGGGCGGGTACACTGAAGCTTTCTTT.

The chain joins TRBV7-2 to TRBJ2-4; 9 bases fit TRBD2. The CDR3 has 18 amino acids. Trimming removed 0 bases from V and 7 bases from J; junction bases left unmatched: 13. CDR1 and CDR2 from the germline V gene are SGHTA and FQGNSA. The CDR3 spells CASSLALGPAGGGNIQYF. CDR3 nucleotide sequence: TGTGCCAGCAGCTTAGCGCTAGGCCCAGCGGGGGGTGGTAACATTCAGTACTTC.

V usage is TRBV4-1 and J usage is TRBJ1-5; possible D gene TRBD1, 5 bases. Germline V lookup: CDR1 MGHRA, CDR2 YSYEKL. This CDR3 has 17 residues. V shed 1 base and J shed 1 base, with 14 bases lying between them. Here the CDR3 DNA reads TGCGCCAGCAGCCAAGTTCGTGGCAGGGTAAGCAATCAGCCCCAGCATTTT. Amino acids: CASSQVRGRVSNQPQHF.

The chain couples TRBV7-9 to TRBJ2-3; D possibly corresponds to TRBD2 (5 bases). The CDR3 contains 15 residues. Trimming shortened V by 2 bases and J by 0 bases, and 9 bases separated the two germline ends. CDR1 SEHNR and CDR2 FQNEAQ come from the germline V gene (reference sequence). CDR3 region: CASSLRRDSTDTQYF. The CDR3 DNA follows: TGTGCCAGCAGCTTAAGACGGGATAGCACAGATACGCAGTATTTT.

This chain uses TRBV30 with TRBJ2-3; 7 bases are a match to TRBD2. Germline CDR1 is GTSNPN and CDR2 is SVGIG (reference sequence). This CDR3 is built from 13 residues. V lost 2 bases and J lost 6; bases outside the gene matches: 5. Written as DNA, the CDR3 is TGTGCCTGGAGTCCGGCTAGCGGCGATACGCAGTATTTT. Translated, it gives CAWSPASGDTQYF.

J is TRBJ2-2 and V is TRBV7-9, with 10 nucleotides matching TRBD1. V lost 4 bases and J lost 4; bases outside the gene matches: 6. The CDR3 is 16 residues long. Looked up from germline, CDR1 is SEHNR and CDR2 is FQNEAQ (reference sequence). The CDR3 here is CASSSRQGAFTGELFF. Written as DNA, the CDR3 is TGTGCCAGCAGCTCTCGACAGGGGGCCTTCACCGGGGAGCTGTTTTTT. Drawing the rest from reference TRBV7-9 and TRBJ2-2, the complete variable domain is DTGVSQNPRHKITKRGQNVTFRCDPISEHNRLYWYRQTLGQGPEFLTYFQNEAQLEKSRLLSDRFSAERPKGSFSTLEIQRTEQGDSAMYLCASSSRQGAFTGELFFGEGSRLTVL.

This clone was picked up a small number of times. V is TRBV28 and J is TRBJ1-5; TRBD1 matches at 9 bases. The ends lost 7 bases at V and 5 bases at J; junction bases unmatched: 6. CDR1 and CDR2 (germline): MDHEN, SYDVKM. The length of the CDR3 is 14 residues. The CDR3 DNA reads TGTGCCAGCAACCGGGACAGGGTCTATCAGCCCCAGCATTTT. This translates into CASNRDRVYQPQHF.

V gene TRBV19 combines with J gene TRBJ1-4; no firm D call. V gave up 3 bases and J gave up 5 bases, with 10 bases separating them. The CDR3 has 14 residues. The germline CDR1 and CDR2 sequences are LNHDA and SQIVND (reference sequence). The CDR3 DNA is TGTGCCAGTAGTATTACCAGGTCAAATGAAAAACTGTTTTTT. It is translated as CASSITRSNEKLFF.

The chain is built from TRBV27 and TRBJ1-2; D unclear. V shed 4 bases and J shed 4 bases, with 16 bases lying between them. Germline lookup yields CDR1 MNHEY and CDR2 SMNVEV (reference sequence). CDR3 length: 15 amino acids. The CDR3 spells CASSSSGSLSYGYTF. CDR3 nucleotide sequence: TGTGCCAGCAGTTCAAGTGGGAGTTTAAGCTATGGCTACACCTTC.

The rearrangement joins TRBV6-1 to TRBJ1-5; D is unresolved. Germline V gives CDR1 MNHNS, CDR2 SASEGT. V was shortened by 1 base and J by 0 bases, with 10 bases between the two germline ends. CDR3 length: 16 residues. The CDR3 DNA reads TGTGCCAGCAGTGAAGGTTTCGGCTATAGCAATCAGCCCCAGCATTTT. This codes for CASSEGFGYSNQPQHF.